The source of this T cell receptor (beta chain) is a study of shared clonotypes between healthy human individuals. The study's findings and limits: Sampling was confined to blood; repertoires within tissues likely differ. Despite large depth, rarefaction showed incomplete sorted-subset sequencing.

This clone was picked up a small number of times. What it recognizes is unknown. At deep level, the assay was performed. Sequencing used immunoSEQ multiplex PCR; TCRdb keeps in-frame clones, though not all of them. In the table there are just under 95,000 clones, approximately 70% of which are singletons. All donors were Caucasian adults living in Nashville, Tennessee. The sequence was obtained from a man aged 30 to 45 in good health. The sample consisted of memory CD8+ T cells sorted from blood. The sample's subset: CD45RO+ cells pooled with CCR7-negative TemRA cells.

The CDR3 DNA sequence: TGTGCCAGCAGCTACGGACAGGGGGCAAATGAGCAGTTCTTC. Encoded protein: CASSYGQGANEQFF. The chain links TRBV6-5 to TRBJ2-1, with 11 bases lining up with TRBD1. The CDR3 covers 14 residues. After removal of 6 bases from V and 7 bases from J, the junction contained 5 bases not matched to a gene. Per the germline V gene, CDR1 is MNHEY and CDR2 is SVGAGI.